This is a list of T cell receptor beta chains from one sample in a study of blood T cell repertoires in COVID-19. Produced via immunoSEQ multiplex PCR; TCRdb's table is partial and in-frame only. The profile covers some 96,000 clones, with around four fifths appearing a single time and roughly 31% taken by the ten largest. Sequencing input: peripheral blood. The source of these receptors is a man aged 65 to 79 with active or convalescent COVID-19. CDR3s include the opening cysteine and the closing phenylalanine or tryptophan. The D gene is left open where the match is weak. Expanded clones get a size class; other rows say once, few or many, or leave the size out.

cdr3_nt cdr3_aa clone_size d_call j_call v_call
TGTGCTAGTGGTGGAGGGGTTGCCACTGAAGCTTTCTTT CASGGGVATEAFF NA NA TRBJ1-1 TRBV12-5
TGTGCCAGCAGCTTACGGACAACTAACACCGGGGAGCTGTTTTTT CASSLRTTNTGELFF NA NA TRBJ2-2 TRBV7-9
TGTGCCAGCAAAAGGGGGCCCACTGAAGCTTTCTTT CASKRGPTEAFF NA TRBD1 TRBJ1-1 TRBV28
TGTGCCTGGAGGACTAGCGCTTCGGGGACCCAGTACTTC CAWRTSASGTQYF NA TRBD2 TRBJ2-5 TRBV30
TGCAGCGTTGAAGAGGGGCGCGGGAGGCAAGATACGCAGTATTTT CSVEEGRGRQDTQYF NA TRBD2 TRBJ2-3 TRBV29-1
TGTGCCAGTAGTATCCGGCAGGGGGCGAGCACTGAAGCTTTCTTT CASSIRQGASTEAFF NA TRBD1 TRBJ1-1 TRBV19
TGTGCCAGCAGCTTAGCAGGGCCTGGCACCGGGGAGCTGTTTTTT CASSLAGPGTGELFF NA NA TRBJ2-2 TRBV13
TGTGCCACCGAGAGCCCAGGGGAGCAGTACTTC CATESPGEQYF NA NA TRBJ2-7 TRBV6-5
TGTGCCAGCAGTTTTACCGTTTCGGGGGGTTTAAGTCCGGGGACGCTGTTTTTT CASSFTVSGGLSPGTLFF few TRBD2 TRBJ2-2 TRBV27
TGTGCCAGCAGCCGGGCACACGGGGGAACTGAAGCTTTCTTT CASSRAHGGTEAFF few NA TRBJ1-1 TRBV5-5
TGTGCCAGCAGCTTATTGGGACAGGGAGGCTATGGCTACACCTTC CASSLLGQGGYGYTF NA TRBD1 TRBJ1-2 TRBV13
TGTGCCAGCAGCCCAAGGACAAGAACCTCCTACGAGCAGTACTTC CASSPRTRTSYEQYF once NA TRBJ2-7 TRBV7-8
TGTGCCAGCAGCTTGTGGGACAGGGTCCAAGAGACCCAGTACTTC CASSLWDRVQETQYF NA TRBD1 TRBJ2-5 TRBV7-2
TGTGCAAGTCGCTTAGCCAAGGCCCGGGGATTTGGCACTGAAGCTTTCTTT CASRLAKARGFGTEAFF NA NA TRBJ1-1 TRBV12-2
TGTGCCAGTAGTATACGACAGGGGGGTGATACGCAGTATTTT CASSIRQGGDTQYF once TRBD1 TRBJ2-3 TRBV19
TGTGCCAGCAGTGAATATTATGGCTACACCTTC CASSEYYGYTF NA NA TRBJ1-2 TRBV6-1
TGCGCCAGCAGCTCCCAGGAGTCGACAGGGACCTACGAGCAGTACTTC CASSSQESTGTYEQYF NA TRBD1 TRBJ2-7 TRBV5-1
TGTGCCAGCAGTCAGCGGGGGTCCTACGAGCAGTACTTC CASSQRGSYEQYF NA TRBD2 TRBJ2-7 TRBV6-5
TGTGCCAGCAGCCCTAATCGCGGGACAGGTGATTTGAACACCGGGGAGCTGTTTTTT CASSPNRGTGDLNTGELFF once TRBD1 TRBJ2-2 TRBV7-2
TGTGCCACCCTAAGATACAATGAGCAGTTCTTC CATLRYNEQFF NA NA TRBJ2-1 TRBV27
TGTGCCAGCAGTTCCGGCAGGGCATATGGCTACACCTTC CASSSGRAYGYTF NA NA TRBJ1-2 TRBV6-5
TGTGCCAGCAGTCACCAGGGGAGGGGTAGGTCCTACAATGAGCAGTTCTTC CASSHQGRGRSYNEQFF NA NA TRBJ2-1 TRBV6-6
TGTGCCAGCAGCCGGCCAGGGCTCTACGAGCAGTACTTC CASSRPGLYEQYF few NA TRBJ2-7 TRBV6-5
TGTGCCAGCAGCTCGCTACCAACAGATACGCAGTATTTT CASSSLPTDTQYF NA NA TRBJ2-3 TRBV5-5
TGTGCCAGCATGGGCGGGGGACAGGGTGCCGAGCAGTACTTC CASMGGGQGAEQYF NA TRBD1 TRBJ2-7 TRBV6-5
TGTGCCAGCAGACTAGCGGTCTCCTACAATGAGCAGTTCTTC CASRLAVSYNEQFF NA TRBD2 TRBJ2-1 TRBV6-6
TGTGCCAGCACCCCGACAGGGGGCACGAACACTGAAGCTTTCTTT CASTPTGGTNTEAFF NA TRBD1 TRBJ1-1 TRBV2
TGTGCCAGCAGTTTTTCAGGTGGAGGCCTAGCGCCATACAATGAGCAGTTCTTC CASSFSGGGLAPYNEQFF NA NA TRBJ2-1 TRBV27
TGTGCCAGCAGCCCAGAAGGGACTTCCAGCAATGAGCAGTTCTTC CASSPEGTSSNEQFF NA NA TRBJ2-1 TRBV9
TGTGCCAGTAGCCCTGGCGGGGGCGGGAGGGTACAAGAGACCCAGTACTTC CASSPGGGGRVQETQYF NA TRBD2 TRBJ2-5 TRBV19
TGCAGCGTCCTACTAGCGGCTGCCTACAATGAGCAGTTCTTC CSVLLAAAYNEQFF NA TRBD2 TRBJ2-1 TRBV29-1
TGTGCCAGTAGCCGGACGGGACAGGGGGTTGGCGGAAACACCATATATTTT CASSRTGQGVGGNTIYF NA TRBD1 TRBJ1-3 TRBV19
TGTGCCAGCCGGACTAGCGGGGGATACAATGAGCAGTTCTTC CASRTSGGYNEQFF few TRBD2 TRBJ2-1 TRBV6-5
TGCGCCAGCAGCTTGGGACAGGGGGCGATTGAAGCTTTCTTT CASSLGQGAIEAFF NA TRBD1 TRBJ1-1 TRBV5-1
TGTGCCAGCAGTGTACAGGGGGCCAATTCACCCCTCCACTTT CASSVQGANSPLHF NA TRBD1 TRBJ1-6 TRBV6-4
TGTGCCAGCAGACAAGCGGGTTACGAGCAGTACTTC CASRQAGYEQYF NA NA TRBJ2-7 TRBV14
TGTGCCAGCAGCAGTCGACAGGGCGGTAGCTATGGCTACACCTTC CASSSRQGGSYGYTF once TRBD1 TRBJ1-2 TRBV11-1
TGTGCCAGCAGCAATACCGCGGGAGGGTCCTCAAGAGGGGGGTACTTC CASSNTAGGSSRGGYF once NA TRBJ2-5 TRBV21-1
TGCGCCAGCAGCCTAAACAGCGGGGTTGAAGCTTTCTTT CASSLNSGVEAFF NA NA TRBJ1-1 TRBV4-1
TGTGCCAGCAGCTTAAATGATCGAGGGGAAGCTTTCTTT CASSLNDRGEAFF few NA TRBJ1-1 TRBV7-9
TGTGCCAGCAGTTTTACCGGGACAGGGGGCGGAAAGAGCAATCAGCCCCAGCATTTT CASSFTGTGGGKSNQPQHF NA TRBD1 TRBJ1-5 TRBV6-2/TRBV6-3
TGTGCCAGCAGCTGGAGGACAGTAGGCAATGAGCAGTTCTTC CASSWRTVGNEQFF NA NA TRBJ2-1 TRBV5-6